These T cell receptor beta chains were read from a single sample in a study of T cells in Graves' hyperthyroidism and ophthalmopathy. Each CDR3 protein gets one entry after TCRdb re-called the multiplex PCR reads with MiXCR. Among some 300,000 distinct CDR3 sequences listed, around 20% were seen once. What was sequenced was blood. The origin of the receptors is a man aged 45-65 years with Graves' ophthalmopathy. Each CDR3 is given with its conserved first and last residue. The D gene is left open where the match is weak. Rows may omit the clone size; those that give it use once, few, many or a size class.

V gene: TRBV5-1
D gene: TRBD1
J gene: TRBJ2-7
clone size: many
CDR3 protein: CASSPTGFQTYEQYF
CDR3 DNA: TGCGCCAGCAGCCCGACAGGGTTCCAAACCTACGAGCAGTACTTC

V gene: TRBV7-8
D gene: TRBD1
J gene: TRBJ2-2
clone size: many
CDR3 protein: CASSLRDRGPNTGELFF
CDR3 DNA: TGTGCCAGCAGCTTACGGGACAGGGGTCCAAACACCGGGGAGCTGTTTTTT

V gene: TRBV29-1
D gene: -
J gene: TRBJ2-7
clone size: many
CDR3 protein: CSVAEVYEQYF
CDR3 DNA: TGCAGCGTTGCAGAGGTTTACGAGCAGTACTTC

V gene: TRBV7-9
D gene: -
J gene: TRBJ2-1
clone size: few
CDR3 protein: CASSLALTVYNEQFF
CDR3 DNA: TGTGCCAGCAGCTTAGCGTTAACGGTCTACAATGAGCAGTTCTTC

V gene: TRBV11-3
D gene: -
J gene: TRBJ2-3
clone size: many
CDR3 protein: CASSQGTRSTDTQYF
CDR3 DNA: TGTGCCAGCAGCCAAGGGACACGGAGCACAGATACGCAGTATTTT

V gene: TRBV11-2
D gene: -
J gene: TRBJ2-1
clone size: -
CDR3 protein: CASSSGQPGLRQFF
CDR3 DNA: TGTGCCAGCAGCTCGGGACAGCCGGGACTGCGGCAGTTCTTC

V gene: TRBV14
D gene: -
J gene: TRBJ2-7
clone size: -
CDR3 protein: CASSPSSLRAFSYEQYF
CDR3 DNA: TGTGCCAGCAGCCCCTCGTCCTTGCGGGCCTTCTCCTACGAGCAGTACTTC

V gene: TRBV9
D gene: TRBD2
J gene: TRBJ2-1
clone size: -
CDR3 protein: CASSVVSSGVYNEQFF
CDR3 DNA: TGTGCCAGCAGCGTAGTCTCTAGCGGGGTTTACAATGAGCAGTTCTTC

V gene: TRBV9
D gene: -
J gene: TRBJ2-1
clone size: -
CDR3 protein: CASSVAVQRADNEQFF
CDR3 DNA: TGTGCCAGCAGCGTAGCCGTACAGCGGGCAGACAATGAGCAGTTCTTC

V gene: TRBV5-1
D gene: TRBD1
J gene: TRBJ2-1
clone size: -
CDR3 protein: CASSLAPVGQGMDEQFF
CDR3 DNA: TGCGCCAGCAGCTTGGCCCCTGTGGGACAGGGGATGGATGAGCAGTTCTTC

V gene: TRBV11-1
D gene: TRBD2
J gene: TRBJ2-1
clone size: -
CDR3 protein: CASSLESTSGISYNEQFF
CDR3 DNA: TGTGCCAGCAGCTTAGAATCGACTAGCGGTATCTCCTACAATGAGCAGTTCTTC

V gene: TRBV6-1
D gene: -
J gene: TRBJ1-1
clone size: few
CDR3 protein: CASSEAWGGSTEAFF
CDR3 DNA: TGTGCCAGCAGTGAAGCGTGGGGGGGTAGCACTGAAGCTTTCTTT

V gene: TRBV6-2/TRBV6-3
D gene: TRBD2
J gene: TRBJ2-5
clone size: many
CDR3 protein: CASRPASGQETQYF
CDR3 DNA: TGTGCCAGCAGACCCGCTAGCGGACAAGAGACCCAGTACTTC

V gene: TRBV6-1
D gene: -
J gene: TRBJ2-5
clone size: many
CDR3 protein: CASSEAGGVGWETQYF
CDR3 DNA: TGTGCCAGCAGTGAAGCAGGAGGTGTTGGATGGGAGACCCAGTACTTC

V gene: TRBV6-1
D gene: -
J gene: TRBJ1-1
clone size: many
CDR3 protein: CASSLNIYTEAFF
CDR3 DNA: TGTGCCAGCAGTCTTAACATTTACACTGAAGCTTTCTTT

V gene: TRBV20-1
D gene: -
J gene: TRBJ2-3
clone size: few
CDR3 protein: CSARFGGTDTQYF
CDR3 DNA: TGCAGTGCTAGATTCGGAGGGACAGATACGCAGTATTTT

V gene: TRBV5-1
D gene: TRBD1
J gene: TRBJ1-1
clone size: -
CDR3 protein: CASSSRTGNTEAFF
CDR3 DNA: TGCGCCAGCAGCTCCAGGACAGGGAACACTGAAGCTTTCTTT

V gene: TRBV4-1
D gene: -
J gene: TRBJ2-7
clone size: -
CDR3 protein: CASSRLAGGQGSYEQYF
CDR3 DNA: TGCGCCAGCAGCCGCCTAGCAGGCGGGCAGGGGTCCTACGAGCAGTACTTC

V gene: TRBV11-2
D gene: TRBD2
J gene: TRBJ2-1
clone size: -
CDR3 protein: CASSLGPLAGGHEQFF
CDR3 DNA: TGTGCCAGCAGCTTAGGTCCCCTAGCGGGAGGTCATGAGCAGTTCTTC

V gene: TRBV30
D gene: -
J gene: TRBJ1-5
clone size: -
CDR3 protein: CAWSGAAFNQPQHF
CDR3 DNA: TGTGCCTGGAGTGGGGCGGCCTTCAATCAGCCCCAGCATTTT

V gene: TRBV6-1
D gene: -
J gene: TRBJ1-3
clone size: few
CDR3 protein: CATTGTAGNTIYF
CDR3 DNA: TGTGCCACGACCGGGACGGCTGGAAACACCATATATTTT

V gene: TRBV20-1
D gene: -
J gene: TRBJ2-7
clone size: -
CDR3 protein: CSARGTAGTYEQYF
CDR3 DNA: TGCAGTGCTAGAGGGACAGCGGGAACCTACGAGCAGTACTTC

V gene: TRBV20-1
D gene: TRBD2
J gene: TRBJ2-3
clone size: many
CDR3 protein: CSASTSSGRGDTQYF
CDR3 DNA: TGCAGTGCTAGCACCTCTAGCGGGAGGGGCGATACGCAGTATTTT

V gene: TRBV30
D gene: -
J gene: TRBJ2-2
clone size: many
CDR3 protein: CAWSVRGPGELFF
CDR3 DNA: TGTGCCTGGAGTGTACGGGGGCCCGGGGAGCTGTTTTTT

V gene: TRBV7-9
D gene: TRBD2
J gene: TRBJ2-2
clone size: -
CDR3 protein: CASSFPGLLGGELFF
CDR3 DNA: TGTGCCAGCAGCTTCCCGGGACTACTGGGCGGGGAGCTGTTTTTT

V gene: TRBV15
D gene: -
J gene: TRBJ2-7
clone size: many
CDR3 protein: CATSRTMGTHEQYF
CDR3 DNA: TGTGCCACCAGCAGGACCATGGGGACGCACGAGCAGTACTTC

V gene: TRBV18
D gene: -
J gene: TRBJ2-7
clone size: many
CDR3 protein: CASSLDRLNYEQYF
CDR3 DNA: TGTGCCAGCTCACTGGACAGATTGAACTACGAGCAGTACTTC

V gene: TRBV18
D gene: -
J gene: TRBJ1-5
clone size: -
CDR3 protein: CASSPSPTQPQHF
CDR3 DNA: TGTGCCAGCTCACCGTCCCCGACACAGCCCCAGCATTTT

V gene: TRBV7-9
D gene: TRBD2
J gene: TRBJ2-1
clone size: few
CDR3 protein: CASSPRTSRSSYNEQFF
CDR3 DNA: TGTGCCAGCAGCCCGAGGACTAGCCGGAGCTCCTACAATGAGCAGTTCTTC

V gene: TRBV28
D gene: TRBD2
J gene: TRBJ2-5
clone size: many
CDR3 protein: CASSSAASGKETQYF
CDR3 DNA: TGTGCCAGCAGTTCTGCTGCTAGCGGGAAAGAGACCCAGTACTTC

V gene: TRBV6-5
D gene: -
J gene: TRBJ2-6
clone size: -
CDR3 protein: CASSYETTLSSGANVLTF
CDR3 DNA: TGTGCCAGCAGTTACGAGACAACTTTAAGCTCTGGGGCCAACGTCCTGACTTTC

V gene: TRBV5-6
D gene: -
J gene: TRBJ2-1
clone size: few
CDR3 protein: CASSSDMPSYNEQFF
CDR3 DNA: TGTGCCAGCAGCTCGGACATGCCCTCCTACAATGAGCAGTTCTTC

V gene: TRBV5-1
D gene: TRBD2
J gene: TRBJ2-7
clone size: many
CDR3 protein: CASSLEAAGPYEQYF
CDR3 DNA: TGCGCCAGCAGCTTGGAAGCAGCGGGGCCCTACGAGCAGTACTTC

V gene: TRBV5-1
D gene: TRBD2
J gene: TRBJ2-5
clone size: -
CDR3 protein: CASSAVSGGTQYF
CDR3 DNA: TGCGCCAGCAGCGCAGTTTCGGGGGGGACCCAGTACTTC

V gene: TRBV20-1
D gene: TRBD1
J gene: TRBJ2-5
clone size: many
CDR3 protein: CSARYGTGQGGETQYF
CDR3 DNA: TGCAGTGCTAGATACGGCACGGGACAGGGAGGGGAGACCCAGTACTTC

V gene: TRBV9
D gene: TRBD2
J gene: TRBJ2-7
clone size: many
CDR3 protein: CASSLAGGYYEQYF
CDR3 DNA: TGTGCCAGCAGTTTAGCGGGAGGTTACTACGAGCAGTACTTC

V gene: TRBV2
D gene: TRBD2
J gene: TRBJ2-5
clone size: many
CDR3 protein: CASSERELAGAGETQYF
CDR3 DNA: TGTGCCAGCAGTGAGAGGGAACTAGCGGGAGCTGGGGAGACCCAGTACTTC

V gene: TRBV9
D gene: TRBD1
J gene: TRBJ1-1
clone size: -
CDR3 protein: CASSASDRGRRTEAFF
CDR3 DNA: TGTGCCAGCAGCGCGTCGGACAGGGGGCGAAGGACTGAAGCTTTCTTT

V gene: TRBV30
D gene: -
J gene: TRBJ1-2
clone size: -
CDR3 protein: CAWSGGGGSYGYTF
CDR3 DNA: TGTGCCTGGAGTGGAGGTGGGGGCAGCTATGGCTACACCTTC

V gene: TRBV5-1
D gene: -
J gene: TRBJ1-1
clone size: many
CDR3 protein: CASSLVGGSNTEAFF
CDR3 DNA: TGCGCCAGCAGCTTGGTTGGGGGGTCGAACACTGAAGCTTTCTTT

V gene: TRBV20-1
D gene: -
J gene: TRBJ2-1
clone size: few
CDR3 protein: CSASGGLF
CDR3 DNA: TGCAGTGCTAGTGGGGGTCTCTTC

V gene: TRBV30
D gene: TRBD1
J gene: TRBJ1-4
clone size: -
CDR3 protein: CAWTTGWNEKLFF
CDR3 DNA: TGTGCCTGGACGACAGGGTGGAATGAAAAACTGTTTTTT

V gene: TRBV4-2
D gene: -
J gene: TRBJ2-3
clone size: -
CDR3 protein: CASSPNTGLVDTQYF
CDR3 DNA: TGTGCCAGCAGCCCCAATACAGGGTTGGTAGATACGCAGTATTTT

V gene: TRBV6-2/TRBV6-3
D gene: -
J gene: TRBJ2-7
clone size: -
CDR3 protein: CASSPDTYEQYF
CDR3 DNA: TGTGCCAGCAGCCCGGACACCTACGAGCAGTACTTC